This TCR beta chain was captured in a study of T cells in Graves' hyperthyroidism and ophthalmopathy. Researchers amplified the TCR beta CDR3 regions from RNA transcripts. The HTBI primer set served for first-round RT-PCR of the TCR CDR3. TCRdb passed the multiplex PCR reads through MiXCR, listing each CDR3 protein once. Of about 400,000 distinct CDR3 sequences listed, 15% are singletons. Ophthalmopathy cases met thresholds of Clinical Activity Score at least 3, NOSPECS grade at least 4 and duration under 3 months. The CDR3 sequence is 16 residues long. Unmatched junction bases numbered 14, after V lost 5 bases and J lost 9 bases. CDR1 is SGHTA and CDR2 is FQGTGA in the germline V gene. This clonotype was detected a few times. Its target is not known. Overall study findings and caveats: Ophthalmopathy and stable hyperthyroidism were separated by a 13 V-J model. Before onset, ophthalmopathy was predicted by the model a median around 6.5 months earlier.

The chain couples TRBV7-3 to TRBJ2-1; 9 bases are shared with TRBD1. Specimen: blood. This receptor was taken from a woman aged 55-70 years with Graves' ophthalmopathy. CDR3 DNA sequence: TGTGCCAGCAGCAGCCGGGACAGGGCCCCAGGGGGTGAGCAGTTCTTC. Protein sequence: CASSSRDRAPGGEQFF.